This entry concerns a single TCR beta chain. The source of the sample is a study of blood T cell repertoires in COVID-19. At the level of the study: Sources were T cells, B-cell-depleted T cells, or PBMCs; the material itself was cDNA or gDNA.

CDR3 length equals 17 residues. Per germline, CDR1 SGHDT and CDR2 YYEEEE. Germline trimming cut 4 bases from V and 4 bases from J; bases unmatched to any gene: 6. As processed by the authors: Reference gene primer amplification yielded estimated nucleated cell counts. Measured with immunoSEQ multiplex PCR; TCRdb has only the in-frame clones, and not every one. The DNA gave D and trimming, while V, J and clone size come from that table. The sample comprises 120,000 to 150,000 clones, just under 90% of which are singletons, and 11% rests with the top ten. The TCR originated in a woman over 75 with acute or convalescent COVID-19. The rearrangement joins TRBV5-6 to TRBJ2-1, with TRBD2 identical over 15 bases. The sample comprised peripheral blood. CDR3 in DNA: TGTGCCAGCAGCCCCGGGACTAGCGGGGGGATTTACAATGAGCAGTTCTTC. Its translation is CASSPGTSGGIYNEQFF. The entire variable domain, with the rest obtained from reference TRBV5-6 and TRBJ2-1, is as follows: DAGVTQSPTHLIKTRGQQVTLRCSPKSGHDTVSWYQQALGQGPQFIFQYYEEEERQRGNFPDRFSGHQFPNYSSELNVNALLLGDSALYLCASSPGTSGGIYNEQFFGPGTRLTVL.